These T cell receptor beta chains were read from a single sample in a study of T cell repertoires in aging, cancer and after chemotherapy. One entry per CDR3 protein results from TCRdb running MiXCR on the multiplex PCR reads. The sample holds about 2,900 distinct CDR3 sequences; less than 25% are singletons and the top ten take approximately 8.7%. The sequenced sample consisted of blood. These receptor sequences come from a human donor with a solid tumor. Both conserved end residues are part of each CDR3. A D gene is named only where the DNA matches it firmly. The size of a clone is reported for some rows only, either as once, few or many, or as a class for expanded clones.

V gene	D gene	clone size	J gene	CDR3 protein	CDR3 DNA
TRBV20-1	NA	NA	TRBJ1-5	CSASKRGTQPQHF	TGCAGTGCTAGTAAACGGGGGACTCAGCCCCAGCATTTT
TRBV29-1	NA	large	TRBJ2-7	CSVLEGYEQYF	TGCAGCGTCCTCGAGGGATACGAGCAGTACTTC
TRBV30	NA	large	TRBJ1-1	CAWSVQGSGTEAFF	TGTGCCTGGAGTGTGCAGGGTTCGGGCACTGAAGCTTTCTTT
TRBV18	NA	NA	TRBJ1-1	CASSPPVQREAFF	TGTGCCAGCTCACCTCCGGTCCAACGGGAAGCTTTCTTT
TRBV7-7	TRBD2	NA	TRBJ2-5	CASSRRGGSETQYF	TGTGCCAGCAGCCGCCGGGGGGGGAGTGAGACCCAGTACTTC
TRBV6-6	NA	NA	TRBJ2-5	CASSYNAGAETQYF	TGTGCCAGCAGTTACAATGCGGGCGCGGAGACCCAGTACTTC
TRBV4-2	NA	NA	TRBJ2-3	CASSQALGPASTDTQYF	TGCGCCAGCAGCCAAGCCTTGGGACCCGCGAGCACAGATACGCAGTATTTT
TRBV20-1	TRBD2	few	TRBJ2-3	CSANKLAGFTDTQYF	TGCAGTGCTAATAAACTAGCGGGGTTCACAGATACGCAGTATTTT
TRBV7-2	TRBD1	medium-sized	TRBJ1-2	CASSLARDSNFGYTF	TGTGCCAGCAGCTTAGCGCGGGACAGCAACTTTGGCTACACCTTC
TRBV6-5	TRBD1	medium-sized	TRBJ2-1	CASSRNQGTASNEQFF	TGTGCCAGCAGTCGCAATCAAGGGACAGCCTCTAATGAGCAGTTCTTC
TRBV7-2	NA	medium-sized	TRBJ1-2	CASSLHGSNYGYTF	TGTGCCAGCAGCCTCCACGGGTCTAACTATGGCTACACCTTC
TRBV27	NA	NA	TRBJ1-4	CASSLLRQDRNEKLFF	TGTGCCAGCAGTTTACTTCGGCAGGATAGGAATGAAAAACTGTTTTTT
TRBV7-2	NA	NA	TRBJ1-4	CASSLHQGANEKLFF	TGTGCCAGCAGCTTACACCAGGGCGCTAATGAAAAACTGTTTTTT
TRBV7-6	TRBD2	few	TRBJ2-3	CASSPRTSGADTQYF	TGTGCCAGCAGCCCGCGGACTAGCGGGGCCGATACGCAGTATTTT
TRBV5-4	TRBD1	NA	TRBJ1-1	CASSLPTGKNTEAFF	TGTGCCAGCAGCCTACCGACAGGGAAGAACACTGAAGCTTTCTTT
TRBV27	NA	few	TRBJ1-1	CASSLEGRGPGAEAFF	TGTGCCAGCAGTTTAGAAGGTCGGGGGCCTGGGGCTGAAGCTTTCTTT
TRBV11-3	TRBD2	medium-sized	TRBJ2-1	CASSLALGLAGYEQFF	TGTGCCAGCAGCTTAGCCCTGGGACTAGCGGGCTATGAGCAGTTCTTC
TRBV5-5	TRBD1	NA	TRBJ2-7	CASSVTGDYEQYF	TGTGCCAGCAGCGTGACAGGGGACTACGAGCAGTACTTC
TRBV6-5	NA	NA	TRBJ1-5	CASSYPGGGNQPQHF	TGTGCCAGCAGTTACCCGGGCGGGGGGAATCAGCCCCAGCATTTT
TRBV29-1	TRBD2	NA	TRBJ2-4	CSVAAGGFGNIQYF	TGCAGCGTTGCAGCGGGGGGATTTGGAAACATTCAGTACTTC
TRBV7-2	NA	few	TRBJ2-2	CASSSRVGAGELFF	TGTGCCAGCAGCTCCAGGGTAGGAGCCGGGGAGCTGTTTTTT
TRBV10-3	NA	few	TRBJ2-2	CAISELGFGTGELFF	TGTGCCATCAGTGAGTTAGGGTTCGGCACCGGGGAGCTGTTTTTT
TRBV30	NA	medium-sized	TRBJ2-7	CAWSGAGSFSYEQYF	TGTGCCTGGAGTGGGGCAGGGAGTTTTTCCTACGAGCAGTACTTC
TRBV7-2	NA	medium-sized	TRBJ1-6	CASSFQENSPLHF	TGTGCCAGCAGCTTCCAGGAGAATTCACCCCTCCACTTT
TRBV10-3	TRBD2	few	TRBJ2-1	CAISASSGKGINEQFF	TGTGCCATCAGTGCTTCTAGCGGGAAAGGCATAAATGAGCAGTTCTTC
TRBV7-2	NA	few	TRBJ1-2	CASSPEGVLVANGYTF	TGTGCCAGCAGCCCCGAGGGGGTTCTGGTTGCGAATGGCTACACCTTC
TRBV11-3	TRBD1	NA	TRBJ2-5	CASSSGQGGQETQYF	TGTGCCAGCAGCTCCGGACAGGGTGGACAAGAGACCCAGTACTTC
TRBV20-1	TRBD2	few	TRBJ2-7	CSAQAGGASYEQYF	TGCAGTGCCCAGGCGGGAGGAGCGTCCTACGAGCAGTACTTC
TRBV11-3	NA	few	TRBJ2-4	CASGLGGTKNIQYF	TGTGCCAGCGGACTCGGGGGTACCAAAAACATTCAGTACTTC
TRBV10-3	NA	NA	TRBJ1-3	CAISESGVQNTIYF	TGTGCCATCAGTGAGTCCGGGGTGCAGAACACCATATATTTT
TRBV11-3	NA	medium-sized	TRBJ2-1	CASSLTQDNEQFF	TGTGCCAGCAGCTTAACACAGGACAATGAGCAGTTCTTC
TRBV6-1	NA	medium-sized	TRBJ1-2	CASRQDYGYTF	TGTGCCAGTCGACAGGACTATGGCTACACCTTC
TRBV7-3	TRBD2	medium-sized	TRBJ2-3	CASSSGTSGSTDTQYF	TGTGCCAGCAGCTCGGGGACTAGCGGGAGTACAGATACGCAGTATTTT
TRBV5-6	NA	NA	TRBJ2-7	CASSLGQDYEQYF	TGTGCCAGCAGCTTGGGGCAGGACTACGAGCAGTACTTC
TRBV6-6	NA	large	TRBJ2-3	CASSYLGPSTDTQYF	TGTGCCAGCAGTTACCTGGGACCAAGCACAGATACGCAGTATTTT
TRBV18	TRBD1	few	TRBJ1-6	CASSPDRGAPLHF	TGTGCCAGCTCACCCGACAGGGGAGCACCCCTCCACTTT
TRBV7-9	NA	NA	TRBJ1-2	CASSLVRTYGYTF	TGTGCCAGCAGCTTAGTAAGGACCTATGGCTACACCTTC
TRBV7-2	NA	few	TRBJ2-3	CASSPGVGTQYF	TGTGCCAGCAGCCCTGGGGTGGGTACGCAGTATTTT
TRBV9	TRBD2	NA	TRBJ2-3	CASSVVSGGTDTQYF	TGTGCCAGCAGCGTAGTAAGCGGGGGCACAGATACGCAGTATTTT
TRBV6-2/TRBV6-3	TRBD1	NA	TRBJ1-1	CASSYTGGFTEAFF	TGTGCCAGCAGTTACACAGGGGGCTTTACTGAAGCTTTCTTT
TRBV5-4	NA	few	TRBJ1-2	CASSYPEIRPPDGYTF	TGTGCCAGCAGCTATCCTGAAATACGACCCCCCGATGGCTACACCTTC
TRBV28	NA	NA	TRBJ2-4	CASSLESRVAKNIQYF	TGTGCCAGCAGTTTAGAAAGCAGGGTAGCCAAAAACATTCAGTACTTC
TRBV19	TRBD1	few	TRBJ1-2	CASSPHGAGGASGGYTF	TGTGCCAGTAGTCCCCACGGGGCAGGGGGCGCCTCCGGAGGCTACACCTTC
TRBV15	NA	medium-sized	TRBJ1-2	CATSRVKGVGYGYTF	TGTGCCACCAGCAGAGTCAAGGGTGTTGGCTATGGCTACACCTTC
TRBV7-2	NA	NA	TRBJ2-2	CASSVAPNTGELFF	TGTGCCAGCAGCGTAGCCCCCAACACCGGGGAGCTGTTTTTT
TRBV19	NA	NA	TRBJ2-1	CASSMFRGAMNEQFF	TGTGCCAGTAGTATGTTTCGTGGGGCAATGAATGAGCAGTTCTTC
TRBV7-9	NA	once	TRBJ1-1	CASSLDANTEAFF	TGTGCCAGCAGCTTAGACGCCAACACTGAAGCTTTCTTT
TRBV27	NA	NA	TRBJ2-7	CASSIGYEQYF	TGTGCCAGCTCCATAGGCTACGAGCAGTACTTC
TRBV7-9	NA	few	TRBJ2-5	CASSIEAGTQYF	TGTGCCAGCAGCATAGAGGCAGGGACCCAGTACTTC
TRBV11-3	TRBD1	medium-sized	TRBJ2-3	CASSKDRADTQYF	TGTGCCAGCAGCAAGGACAGGGCCGATACGCAGTATTTT